The 8 T cell receptor beta chains below were found in one sample sequenced in a study of blood T cell repertoires in COVID-19. TCRdb keeps only in-frame clones here, not all; method: immunoSEQ multiplex PCR. The repertoire consists of over 150,000 clones, with 84% occurring once and the leading ten covering roughly 14%. The sequenced sample was peripheral blood. All receptors come from a man in his late teens or twenties with active or convalescent COVID-19.

J is TRBJ2-1 and V is TRBV19, with TRBD1 identical over 9 bases. CDR3 length equals 15 residues. The V segment lost 3 bases and the J segment 5 bases; nucleotides outside the gene matches: 5. CDR1 and CDR2 from the germline V gene are LNHDA and SQIVND (reference sequence). Here the CDR3 DNA reads TGTGCCAGTAGTATGCCGGGACAGGGTAACAATGAGCAGTTCTTC. Translated: CASSMPGQGNNEQFF. The entire variable domain, with the rest obtained from reference TRBV19 and TRBJ2-1, is as follows: DGGITQSPKYLFRKEGQNVTLSCEQNLNHDAMYWYRQDPGQGLRLIYYSQIVNDFQKGDIAEGYSVSREKKESFPLTVTSAQKNPTAFYLCASSMPGQGNNEQFFGPGTRLTVL.

This clone was counted once. The chain uses TRBV11-2 and TRBJ2-7; TRBD1 matches 9 bases. The CDR3 consists of 16 residues. CDR1 is SGHAT and CDR2 is FQNNGV in the germline V gene. The V and J ends lost 5 bases and 7 bases, in that order; junction bases with no gene match: 15. CDR3 nucleotides: TGTGCCAGCAGCCTTCGTCCGGGACAGGGCCCCGAAGAGCAGTACTTC. As protein: CASSLRPGQGPEEQYF.

The CDR3 DNA reads TGTGCCAGCAGCCCGTTACAGGGGATGGACGAAAAACTGTTTTTT. Encoded protein: CASSPLQGMDEKLFF. The chain employs TRBV11-1 and TRBJ1-4; 7 bases map to TRBD1. Germline CDR1 reads SGHAT; CDR2 reads FQDESV (reference sequence). Trimming took 5 bases from V and 8 from J; bases not matched to a gene: 11. The CDR3 spans 15 residues.

The genes are TRBV21-1 and TRBJ2-3; the table names TRBD2, a call not compared with the DNA. TRBV21-1 is shown as a pseudogene. The CDR3 loop spans 14 amino acids. As DNA, the CDR3 is TGTGCCAGCAGCAACGGGAGAAGCACAGATACGCAGTATTTT. Protein product: CASSNGRSTDTQYF.

This clone was seen just once. The gene calls are TRBV5-1 and TRBJ1-5; 10 bases are a match to TRBD1. Trimming took 4 bases from V and 6 from J; bases not matched to a gene: 7. The CDR3 covers 15 residues. CDR1 and CDR2 from the germline V gene are SGHRS and YFSETQ. The CDR3 DNA sequence: TGCGCCAGCAGCCTGGGGACAGGGGCCGGTCAGCCCCAGCATTTT. The encoded protein is CASSLGTGAGQPQHF.

The rearrangement links TRBV12-3 or TRBV12-4 to TRBJ2-1, with D uncertain. Trimming cost V 3 bases and J 10 bases, with 10 bases left between them. CDR3 length equals 12 residues. The CDR3 reads CASSFTGWEQFF. DNA of the CDR3: TGTGCCAGCAGTTTTACCGGTTGGGAGCAGTTCTTC.

The rearrangement joins TRBV7-9 to TRBJ2-5; 11 bases are shared with TRBD2. Germline-derived CDR1 and CDR2 are SEHNR and FQNEAQ (reference sequence). There are 16 residues in the CDR3. V lost 1 base and J lost 0; bases outside the gene matches: 1. The CDR3 loop reads CASSLGLAGYQETQYF. CDR3 DNA sequence: TGTGCCAGCAGCTTAGGACTAGCGGGGTACCAAGAGACCCAGTACTTC.

The rearrangement uses TRBV23-1 and TRBJ2-1; 11 bases map to TRBD2. TRBV23-1 has ORF status, its function being uncertain. This CDR3 spans 18 amino acids. V shed 0 bases and J 2 bases; nucleotides not matched to a gene: 6. CDR3 bases: TGCGCCAGCAGTCAATCGGCTAGCGGGGGGACCCCCTACAATGAGCAGTTCTTC. It translates to CASSQSASGGTPYNEQFF.